This TCR beta chain appears in the sequencing data of a study of blood T cell repertoires in COVID-19 (dated by TCRdb to the early 2020s). Background on the whole study: Collaborator samples came from the United States, Italy and Spain and covered acute and convalescent phases of COVID-19. Nearly every sample came with metadata listing a de-identified subject ID, COVID-19 status, age in years and sex. A freely available public database, intended as a resource for researchers studying the immune response to SARS-CoV-2, is where the repertoires were released. The prospective study material was composed of cDNA or gDNA derived from T cells, B-cell-depleted T cells, or PBMCs. Where available, HLA class I and class II types were taken from metadata supplied by the sample provider and were not determined by assay-based typing. Samples came from the ongoing ImmuneRACE study (first 160 participants) plus 1,254 subjects from 6 global collaborators. The dataset comprised deeply sampled blood TCRbeta repertoires from subjects exposed to, actively infected with, or recovered from COVID-19. General findings and caveats noted by the study authors: How much clinical and demographic metadata was included differed by source and by participant, and the metadata was provided uncurated.

TCRbeta CDR3 regions were amplified from genomic DNA by means of the immunoSEQ Assay, a bias-controlled multiplex PCR. As for the original processing: The number of nucleated cells in each sample was estimated from the amplification of reference gene primers within the assay. To quantify the absolute abundance of each unique TCRbeta CDR3 rearrangement, sequence reads were collapsed and filtered. For each sample, productive Simpson clonality was calculated by taking the square root of Simpson's diversity index across productive rearrangements. TCRdb took over this immuneACCESS table, retaining in-frame rearrangements with V and J assigned. Such tables are incomplete; in checked studies, under half of the missing clones stem from an unresolved V gene, and the remainder is unexplained. Clone size and V and J calls were adopted from that table, with D and trimming inferred from the DNA. The sample table holds fewer than 300,000 clones, of which around nine tenths were seen once. The ten largest account for around 1.1% of the sample.

This clone was counted only a few times. Its antigen is currently not known. No base quality information exists; no much larger clone differs at one position. Participants in the prospective study were enrolled through a virtual design, were aged roughly 18 to 95 years, and lived in 24 United States geographic areas. In the prospective study, participants were assigned to cohorts based on the clinical history participants reported in a screening survey and a study questionnaire. ImmuneRACE Cohort 3 recovered participants were defined by two consecutive negative NP/OP PCR tests, healthcare professional clearance, or symptom resolution. In the prospective study, mobile phlebotomists collected whole blood, serum and a nasopharyngeal or oropharyngeal swab from each participant. Prospective study participants could optionally give additional blood draws and questionnaires over an approximately 2-month period. Before DNA extraction, blood samples from the prospective study were shipped at room temperature or frozen.

Relative to germline, V is missing 0 bases and J is missing 1 base, with 6 bases of the junction outside any gene match. CDR3 length: 16 amino acids, cysteine to phenylalanine. The sequence is cut down to CDR3 DNA, 48 bases in frame from base 1. As encoded in the germline V gene, CDR1 is SGDLS while CDR2 is YYNGEE. The source is a woman aged 30 to 39 who had recovered from COVID-19. The V and J segments used are TRBV9 and TRBJ2-7, and 8 bases in between align with TRBD2. Sequencing used PBMCs or T cells enriched from blood (not recorded which). The DNA sequence follows: TGTGCCAGCAGCGTAGAAATAGCGGGATCTTCCTACGAGCAGTACTTC. Translated, it gives CASSVEIAGSSYEQYF. The CDR3 plus the reference TRBV9 and TRBJ2-7 genes for the other parts give the full variable domain: DSGVTQTPKHLITATGQRVTLRCSPRSGDLSVYWYQQSLDQGLQFLIQYYNGEERAKGNILERFSAQQFPDLHSELNLSSLELGDSALYFCASSVEIAGSSYEQYFGPGTRLTVT.